This T cell receptor beta chain was recovered during a study of vaccination and CD4 T cells after COVID-19. Findings and limits, study-wide: Convalescent patients' clones that were vaccine-specific were spike mono-reactive in 304 of 307 cases.

Sequenced with the Oncomine TCR Beta short-read assay was DNA taken from cultured CD4+ T cells. TCRdb reprocessed the PCR reads via MiXCR and lists one record per CDR3 protein. The table has about 22,000 distinct CDR3 sequences, 30% to 35% seen once. This clonotype has more than one count but fewer than ten. Its antigen is not identified. Time point meaning: late sampling 161 to 241 days after vaccination in a few convalescent patients. Treatment of the sample: approximately 9-day PBMC culture with coronavirus spike peptide pools or control peptides (ViraFEST assay). Recorded positive PCR dates fall between March and December 2020, preceding US Alpha, Beta and Delta variants. Trimming took off 1 base at V and 7 bases at J, with 11 bases between the two ends. The CDR3 runs to 14 residues. Germline-derived CDR1 and CDR2 are MDHEN and SYDVKM.

The chain combines TRBV28 with TRBJ1-5; no reliable D call. The source material was CD4+ T cells from blood, cultured in vitro, sampled about 7 months after SARS-CoV-2 vaccination. The origin of this receptor is a human donor who had recovered from COVID-19. The CDR3 region is CASSLFQMGQPQHF. The CDR3 DNA sequence: TGTGCCAGCAGTTTATTCCAAATGGGACAGCCCCAGCATTTT. Supplemented by reference TRBV28 and TRBJ1-5, the full variable domain reads DVKVTQSSRYLVKRTGEKVFLECVQDMDHENMFWYRQDPGLGLRLIYFSYDVKMKEKGDIPEGYSVSREKKERFSLILESASTNQTSMYLCASSLFQMGQPQHFGDGTRLSIL.